The 18 T cell receptor beta chains below were found in one sample sequenced in a study of blood T cell repertoires in COVID-19. TCRdb keeps only in-frame clones here, not all; method: immunoSEQ multiplex PCR. The data show roughly 140,000 clones, around nine tenths seen once. Sequenced sample: peripheral blood. The receptors here all came from a man aged 45-65 years with active or convalescent COVID-19.

This chain uses TRBV7-8 with TRBJ1-3; D is perhaps TRBD1 (5 bases). Trimming left V 4 bases short and J 0 bases short, with 13 bases between. The CDR3 runs 16 residues. Germline V CDR1 and CDR2: SGHVS, FQNEAQ. As DNA, the CDR3 is TGTGCCAGCAGCTCGCGGGGCAGCGTCTCTGGAAACACCATATATTTT. It translates to CASSSRGSVSGNTIYF.

By proportion, this clone is medium-sized. CDR3 protein: CASSQEGDRGRQPQHF. CDR3 DNA sequence: TGCGCCAGCAGCCAAGAAGGGGACAGGGGGCGGCAGCCCCAGCATTTT. This chain joins TRBV4-1 and TRBJ1-5, with 12 bases aligning to TRBD1. Per germline, CDR1 MGHRA and CDR2 YSYEKL. The CDR3 extends over 16 amino acids. The ends lost 0 bases at V and 7 bases at J; junction bases unmatched: 4.

This clone has only one observation. This sequence joins TRBV29-1 and TRBJ1-1; 10 positions agree with TRBD1. This CDR3 region has 13 residues. Trimming cost V 5 bases and J 6 bases; bases outside gene matches: 6. Germline assignment: CDR1 SQVTM and CDR2 ANQGSEA. The CDR3 loop reads CSVPGQGVAEAFF. As DNA, the CDR3 is TGCAGCGTTCCCGGACAGGGGGTGGCTGAAGCTTTCTTT.

The chain couples TRBV19 to TRBJ1-5; TRBD1 might be the D (5 bases). The CDR3 is 14 residues long. Germline V gene lookup returns CDR1 LNHDA and CDR2 SQIVND (reference sequence). Trimming removed 11 bases at V and 0 bases at J, with 14 bases between. Here the CDR3 DNA reads TGTGCCGTCAACGGGGGATATAGCAATCAGCCCCAGCATTTT. It yields the protein CAVNGGYSNQPQHF.

The chain joins TRBV25-1 to TRBJ2-6; D call uncertain. CDR1 and CDR2 (germline): MGHDK, SYGVNS. The V end lost 4 bases, the J end lost 4 bases, and 11 bases lay between the germline ends. The CDR3 is 15 amino acids. CDR3 DNA sequence: TGTGCCAGCAGTGCACCAGGATCCGGGGCCAACGTCCTGACTTTC. Protein sequence: CASSAPGSGANVLTF.

The gene calls are TRBV4-1 and TRBJ2-7, with 7 bases lining up with TRBD1. Germline CDR1 MGHRA, CDR2 YSYEKL. This CDR3 comprises 14 residues. The V gene end was trimmed by 3 bases and the J gene end by 5 bases; junction bases not matched to a gene: 7. As DNA, the CDR3 is TGCGCCAGCAGCCAGAACAGGGGCAGGGACGAGCAGTACTTC. Its translation is CASSQNRGRDEQYF.

The V call is TRBV7-2, the J call TRBJ2-1; TRBD1 matches 9 bases. The CDR3 runs to 12 residues. Trimming took 4 bases from V and 12 from J; bases not matched to a gene: 4. Per germline, CDR1 SGHTA and CDR2 FQGNSA. CDR3 residues: CASSWTGVGQFF. The CDR3 DNA sequence: TGTGCCAGCAGCTGGACAGGGGTTGGGCAGTTCTTC.

The chain uses TRBV7-9 and TRBJ1-2, with TRBD1 as a possible D gene (6 bases). Germline CDR1 and CDR2: SEHNR and FQNEAQ (reference sequence). Trimming left V 5 bases short and J 8 bases short, with 15 bases between. This CDR3 has 13 residues. The CDR3 here is CASSQGISYGYTF. CDR3 in DNA: TGTGCCAGCAGCCAGGGGATCTCGTACGGCTACACCTTC.

V gene TRBV7-3 combines with J gene TRBJ1-1; unclear D gene. The CDR3 spans 13 residues. Germline V gene lookup returns CDR1 SGHTA and CDR2 FQGTGA. Trimming removed 2 bases at V and 3 bases at J, with 7 bases between. The CDR3 reads CASSLDTYTEAFF. The DNA for the CDR3 is TGTGCCAGCAGCTTAGACACTTACACTGAAGCTTTCTTT.

V is TRBV24-1 and J is TRBJ1-5; the D gene is possibly TRBD1 (5 bases). Trimming removed 5 bases at V and 1 base at J, with 11 bases between. The length of the CDR3 is 15 residues. Germline V gives CDR1 KGHDR, CDR2 SFDVKD. The DNA for the CDR3 is TGTGCCACCAGTGGTGGGGGGGAAAGCAATCAGCCCCAGCATTTT. Its protein is CATSGGGESNQPQHF.

The chain is built from TRBV2 and TRBJ2-7; D is perhaps TRBD2 (6 bases). The CDR3 sequence is 12 residues long. The germline V gene encodes CDR1 SNHLY and CDR2 FYNNEI. The V end was cut by 5 bases, the J end by 7 bases, with 12 bases between. The chain's CDR3 is CASSLSSGEQYF. The CDR3 region has the DNA TGTGCCAGCAGTCTTAGTAGCGGAGAGCAGTACTTC.

This clone showed up just once. The chain joins TRBV14 to TRBJ2-1; D gene ambiguous. Trimming pared 6 bases from V and 9 bases from J, leaving 9 bases between. This CDR3 comprises 11 residues. CDR1 is SGHDN and CDR2 is FVKESK in the germline V gene. For the CDR3, the DNA is TGTGCCAGCAGGGATGAGGCTGAGCAGTTCTTC. Its protein product is CASRDEAEQFF.

This clone appeared once. The CDR3: CASSAGVNTEAFF. The CDR3 coding sequence is TGTGCCAGTAGTGCAGGGGTGAACACTGAAGCTTTCTTT. This chain joins TRBV19 and TRBJ1-1; D may be TRBD1 (6 bases). Germline CDR1 LNHDA, CDR2 SQIVND (reference sequence). V was pared by 5 bases and J by 0 bases, with 7 bases between. This CDR3 spans 13 amino acids.

The CDR3 DNA sequence: TGTGCCAGCAGCTTAGCCGAGGGGGCGTTTGCCGGGGAGCTGTTTTTT. It translates to CASSLAEGAFAGELFF. J is TRBJ2-2 and V is TRBV7-2; 7 bases match TRBD1. J lost 6 bases, V lost 0 bases, and 7 bases had no gene match. The germline V gene has CDR1 SGHTA and CDR2 FQGNSA. This CDR3 is 16 amino acids long.

The J gene is TRBJ2-3, the V gene TRBV7-9, with D possibly being TRBD2 (6 bases). The V end was cut by 5 bases, the J end by 8 bases, with 23 bases between. This CDR3 is 16 amino acids long. CDR1 and CDR2 (germline): SEHNR, FQNEAQ (reference sequence). As DNA, the CDR3 is TGTGCCAGCAGCAGACGAACTGGGACTGGGACGGGTACGCAGTATTTT. Encoded protein: CASSRRTGTGTGTQYF.

The V call is TRBV7-9, the J call TRBJ2-7; D is possibly TRBD2 (5 bases). Germline CDR1 is SEHNR and CDR2 is FQNEAQ (reference sequence). Trimming stripped 0 bases from V and 4 bases from J, with 7 bases between. The CDR3 covers 13 residues. The CDR3 region is CASSLAGGYEQYF. CDR3 nucleotide sequence: TGTGCCAGCAGCTTAGCGGGCGGGTACGAGCAGTACTTC.

The genes are TRBV27 and TRBJ1-5; 7 bases are shared with TRBD1. The CDR3 runs 16 residues. Losses at the gene ends were 6 bases for V and 5 bases for J; bases not matched to a gene: 13. The germline V gene has CDR1 MNHEY and CDR2 SMNVEV (reference sequence). CDR3 bases: TGTGCCAGCAGCAGACAGGGTGGGAGTTTCTATCAGCCCCAGCATTTT. It encodes CASSRQGGSFYQPQHF.

This chain joins TRBV28 and TRBJ1-3; 7 nucleotides align to TRBD1. Per the germline V gene, CDR1 is MDHEN and CDR2 is SYDVKM. This CDR3 has 15 residues. Trimming cost V 3 bases and J 3 bases; bases outside gene matches: 5. Here the CDR3 reads CASSFSRQGGNTIYF. As DNA, the CDR3 is TGTGCCAGCAGTTTTTCTAGACAGGGTGGAAACACCATATATTTT.